This T cell receptor beta chain was identified during a study of blood T cell repertoires in COVID-19. For the study at large: Specimens from acute and convalescent COVID-19 originated in the United States, Italy and Spain.

In the authors' methods: Reference gene primers were amplified, and this amplification served to estimate nucleated cell counts. TCRdb's copy holds only in-frame clones and misses some; the assay was immunoSEQ multiplex PCR. V, J and clone size are those of that table, while D and trimming were read from the DNA. The repertoire has 100,000 to 150,000 clones, around 82% of them found once; the top ten carry more than 1.2%. Trimming left V 7 bases short and J 5 bases short, with 16 bases between. CDR3 length: 14 amino acids. Germline V lookup: CDR1 SEHNR, CDR2 FQNEAQ (reference sequence). The TCR comes from a man in his 60s with acute or convalescent COVID-19. This chain uses TRBV7-9 with TRBJ2-3, with TRBD1 as a possible D gene (5 bases). The sample taken for sequencing was peripheral blood. CDR3 region: CASNQLSQGDTQYF. The CDR3 region has the DNA TGTGCCAGCAACCAGCTTTCGCAGGGAGATACGCAGTATTTT.